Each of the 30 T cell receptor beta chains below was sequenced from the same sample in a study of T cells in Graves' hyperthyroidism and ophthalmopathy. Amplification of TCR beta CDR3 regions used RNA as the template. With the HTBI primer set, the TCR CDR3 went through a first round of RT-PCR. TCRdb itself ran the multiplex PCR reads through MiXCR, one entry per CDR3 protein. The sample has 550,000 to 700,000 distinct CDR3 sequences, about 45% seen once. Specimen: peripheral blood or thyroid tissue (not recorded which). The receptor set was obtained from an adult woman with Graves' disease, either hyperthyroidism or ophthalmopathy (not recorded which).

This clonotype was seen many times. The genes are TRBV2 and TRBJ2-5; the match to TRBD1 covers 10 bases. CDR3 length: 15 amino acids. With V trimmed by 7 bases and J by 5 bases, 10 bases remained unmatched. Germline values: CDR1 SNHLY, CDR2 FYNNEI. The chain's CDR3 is CASIRDRGQDETQYF. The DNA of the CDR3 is TGTGCCAGCATCCGAGACAGGGGGCAGGATGAGACCCAGTACTTC.

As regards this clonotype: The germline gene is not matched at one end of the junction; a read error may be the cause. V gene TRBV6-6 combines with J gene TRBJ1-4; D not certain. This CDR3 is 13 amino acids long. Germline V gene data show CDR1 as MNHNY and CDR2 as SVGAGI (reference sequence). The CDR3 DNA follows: TGTGCCAGCAGAGCACGGACTAATGAAAAACTGCTTTTT. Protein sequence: CASRARTNEKLLF.

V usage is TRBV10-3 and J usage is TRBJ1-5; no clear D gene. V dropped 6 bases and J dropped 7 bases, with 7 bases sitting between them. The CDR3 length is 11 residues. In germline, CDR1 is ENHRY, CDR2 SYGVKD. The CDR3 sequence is CAIRPGQPQHF. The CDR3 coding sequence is TGTGCCATCAGGCCGGGACAGCCCCAGCATTTT.

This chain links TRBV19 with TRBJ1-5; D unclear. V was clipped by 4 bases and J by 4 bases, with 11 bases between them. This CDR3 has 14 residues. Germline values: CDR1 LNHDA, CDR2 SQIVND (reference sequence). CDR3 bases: TGTGCCAGTAGTAAGTTTATTGGGAATCAGCCCCAGCATTTT. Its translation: CASSKFIGNQPQHF.

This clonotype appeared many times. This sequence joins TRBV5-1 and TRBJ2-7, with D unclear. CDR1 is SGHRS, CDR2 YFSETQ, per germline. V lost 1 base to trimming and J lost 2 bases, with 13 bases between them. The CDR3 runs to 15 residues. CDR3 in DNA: TGCGCCAGCAGCTTGATGGCGGAAGTCGCCTACGAGCAGTACTTC. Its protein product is CASSLMAEVAYEQYF.

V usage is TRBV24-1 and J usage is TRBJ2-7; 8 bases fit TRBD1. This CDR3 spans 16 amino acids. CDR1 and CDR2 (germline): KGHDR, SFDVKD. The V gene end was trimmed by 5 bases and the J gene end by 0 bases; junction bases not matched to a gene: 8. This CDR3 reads CATSAHGQGASYEQYF. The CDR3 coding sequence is TGTGCCACCAGTGCCCACGGACAGGGAGCCTCCTACGAGCAGTACTTC.

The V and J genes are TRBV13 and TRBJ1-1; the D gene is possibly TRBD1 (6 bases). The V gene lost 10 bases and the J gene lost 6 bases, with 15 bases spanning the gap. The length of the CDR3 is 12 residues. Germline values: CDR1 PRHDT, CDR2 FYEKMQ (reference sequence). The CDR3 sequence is CATADRRPEAFF. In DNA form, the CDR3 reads TGTGCCACTGCAGACAGGCGGCCTGAAGCTTTCTTT.

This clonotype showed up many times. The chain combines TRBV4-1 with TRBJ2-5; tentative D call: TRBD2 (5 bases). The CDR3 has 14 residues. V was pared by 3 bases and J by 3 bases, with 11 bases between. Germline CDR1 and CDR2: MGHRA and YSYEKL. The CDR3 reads CASSQAGGEETQYF. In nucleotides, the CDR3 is TGCGCCAGCAGCCAGGCGGGTGGGGAAGAGACCCAGTACTTC.

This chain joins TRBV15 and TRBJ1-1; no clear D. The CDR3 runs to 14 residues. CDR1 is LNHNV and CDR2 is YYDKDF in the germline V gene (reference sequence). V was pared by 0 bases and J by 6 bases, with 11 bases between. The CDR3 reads CATSRETVAAEAFF. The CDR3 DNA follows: TGTGCCACCAGCAGAGAAACGGTTGCGGCTGAAGCTTTCTTT.

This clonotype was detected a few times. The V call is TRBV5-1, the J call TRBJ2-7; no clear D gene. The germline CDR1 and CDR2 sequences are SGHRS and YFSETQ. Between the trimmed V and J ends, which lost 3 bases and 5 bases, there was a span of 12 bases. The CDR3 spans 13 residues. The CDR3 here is CASSYSHINEQYF. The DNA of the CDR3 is TGCGCCAGCAGCTACAGCCACATCAACGAGCAGTACTTC.

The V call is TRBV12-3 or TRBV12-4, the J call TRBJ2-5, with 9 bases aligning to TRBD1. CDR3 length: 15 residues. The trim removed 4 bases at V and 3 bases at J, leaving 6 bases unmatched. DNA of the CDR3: TGTGCCAGCAGTTGGCCGGGACAGGGCAAAGAGACCCAGTACTTC. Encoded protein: CASSWPGQGKETQYF.

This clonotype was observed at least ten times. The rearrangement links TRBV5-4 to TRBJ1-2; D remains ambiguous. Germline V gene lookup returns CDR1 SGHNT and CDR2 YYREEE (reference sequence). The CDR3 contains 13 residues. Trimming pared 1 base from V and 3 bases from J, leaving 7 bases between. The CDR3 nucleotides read TGTGCCAGCAGCTTGCCCGGGGACTATGGCTACACCTTC. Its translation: CASSLPGDYGYTF.

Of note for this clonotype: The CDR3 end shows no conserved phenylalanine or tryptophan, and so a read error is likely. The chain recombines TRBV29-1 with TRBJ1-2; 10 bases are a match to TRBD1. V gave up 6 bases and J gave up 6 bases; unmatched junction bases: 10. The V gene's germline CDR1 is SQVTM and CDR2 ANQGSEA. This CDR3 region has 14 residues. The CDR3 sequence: CSVNKPGTGDGYTL. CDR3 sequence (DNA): TGCAGCGTCAATAAACCCGGGACAGGGGATGGCTACACCCTC.

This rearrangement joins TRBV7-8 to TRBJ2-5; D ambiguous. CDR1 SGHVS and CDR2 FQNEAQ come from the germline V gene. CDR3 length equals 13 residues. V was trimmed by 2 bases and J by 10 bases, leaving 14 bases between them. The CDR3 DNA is TGTGCCAGCAGCTTAACCCACGAGAGGATCCAGTACTTC. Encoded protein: CASSLTHERIQYF.

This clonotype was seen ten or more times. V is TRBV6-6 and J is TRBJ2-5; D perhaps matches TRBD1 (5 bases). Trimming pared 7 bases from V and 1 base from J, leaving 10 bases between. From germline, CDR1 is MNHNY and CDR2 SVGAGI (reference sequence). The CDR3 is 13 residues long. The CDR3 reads CASIGDPQETQYF. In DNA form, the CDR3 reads TGTGCCAGCATAGGGGATCCCCAAGAGACCCAGTACTTC.

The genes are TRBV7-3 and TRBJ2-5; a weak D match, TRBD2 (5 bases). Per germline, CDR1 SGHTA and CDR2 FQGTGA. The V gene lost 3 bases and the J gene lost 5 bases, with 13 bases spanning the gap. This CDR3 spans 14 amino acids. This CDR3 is CASSFGSPGETQYF. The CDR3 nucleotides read TGTGCCAGCAGCTTTGGGAGTCCCGGGGAGACCCAGTACTTC.

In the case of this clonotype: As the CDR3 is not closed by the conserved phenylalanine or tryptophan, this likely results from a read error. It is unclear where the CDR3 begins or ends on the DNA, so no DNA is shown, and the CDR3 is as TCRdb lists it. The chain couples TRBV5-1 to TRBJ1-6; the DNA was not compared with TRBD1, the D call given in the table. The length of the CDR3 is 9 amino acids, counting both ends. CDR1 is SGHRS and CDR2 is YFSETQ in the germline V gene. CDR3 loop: CASSEGQPR.

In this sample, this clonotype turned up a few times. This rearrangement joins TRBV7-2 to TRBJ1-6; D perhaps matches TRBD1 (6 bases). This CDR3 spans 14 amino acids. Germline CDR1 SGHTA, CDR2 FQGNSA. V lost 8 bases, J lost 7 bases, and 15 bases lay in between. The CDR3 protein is CASLAQGGNSPLHF. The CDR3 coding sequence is TGTGCCAGCCTCGCACAGGGCGGCAATTCACCCCTCCACTTT.

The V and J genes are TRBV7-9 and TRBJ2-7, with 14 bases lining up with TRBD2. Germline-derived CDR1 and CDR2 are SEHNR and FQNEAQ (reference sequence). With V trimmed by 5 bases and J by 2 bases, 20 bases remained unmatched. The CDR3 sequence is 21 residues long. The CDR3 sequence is CASSQGGGLAGDLQQAYEQYF. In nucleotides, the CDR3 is TGTGCCAGCAGCCAAGGGGGGGGACTAGCGGGAGATCTCCAACAAGCCTACGAGCAGTACTTC. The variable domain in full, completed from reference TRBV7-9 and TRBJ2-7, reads DTGVSQNPRHKITKRGQNVTFRCDPISEHNRLYWYRQTLGQGPEFLTYFQNEAQLEKSRLLSDRFSAERPKGSFSTLEIQRTEQGDSAMYLCASSQGGGLAGDLQQAYEQYFGPGTRLTVT.

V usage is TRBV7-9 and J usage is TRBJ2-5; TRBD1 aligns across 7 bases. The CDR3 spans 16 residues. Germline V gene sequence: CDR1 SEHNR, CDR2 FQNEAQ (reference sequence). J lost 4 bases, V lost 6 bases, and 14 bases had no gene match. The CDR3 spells CASSSLPGGWGETQYF. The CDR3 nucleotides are TGTGCCAGCAGTTCTCTTCCAGGGGGTTGGGGAGAGACCCAGTACTTC.

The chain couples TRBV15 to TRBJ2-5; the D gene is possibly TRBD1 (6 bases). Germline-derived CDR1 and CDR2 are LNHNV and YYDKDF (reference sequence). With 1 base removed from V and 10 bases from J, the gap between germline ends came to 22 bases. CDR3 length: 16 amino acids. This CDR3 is CATSRGLDRRERGQYF. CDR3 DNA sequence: TGTGCCACCAGCAGAGGACTCGACAGGCGAGAAAGAGGCCAGTACTTC.

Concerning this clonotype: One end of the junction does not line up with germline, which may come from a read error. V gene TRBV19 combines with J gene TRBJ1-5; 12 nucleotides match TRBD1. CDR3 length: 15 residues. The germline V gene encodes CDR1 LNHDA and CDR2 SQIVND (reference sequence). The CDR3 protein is CASSPGTGGKQPQHF. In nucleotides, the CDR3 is TGTGCCAGTAGTCCCGGGACAGGGGGCAAGCAGCCCCAGCATTTT.

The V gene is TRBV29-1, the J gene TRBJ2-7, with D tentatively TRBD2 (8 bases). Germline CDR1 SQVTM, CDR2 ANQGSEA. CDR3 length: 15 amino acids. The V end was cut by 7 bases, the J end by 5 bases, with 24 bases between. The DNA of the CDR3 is TGCAGCGCGGGGGGGGAGACAGGGAGGATTAACGAGCAGTACTTC. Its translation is CSAGGETGRINEQYF.

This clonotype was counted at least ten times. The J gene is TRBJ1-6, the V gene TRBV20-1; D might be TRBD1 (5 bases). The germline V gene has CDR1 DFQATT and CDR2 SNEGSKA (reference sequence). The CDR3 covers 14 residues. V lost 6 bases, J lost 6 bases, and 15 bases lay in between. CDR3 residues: CSAPGQGTNSPLHF. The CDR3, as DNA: TGCAGTGCCCCAGGGCAGGGTACTAATTCACCCCTCCACTTT.

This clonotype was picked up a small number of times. The CDR3: CASSLTSGVYGYTF. Here the CDR3 DNA reads TGTGCCAGCAGCTTGACATCCGGGGTGTATGGCTACACCTTC. The chain links TRBV5-5 to TRBJ1-2, with D unclear. Deletions cut 1 base from V and 5 bases from J, with 12 bases between. The germline gives CDR1 SGHKS, CDR2 YYEKEE (reference sequence). The CDR3 covers 14 residues.

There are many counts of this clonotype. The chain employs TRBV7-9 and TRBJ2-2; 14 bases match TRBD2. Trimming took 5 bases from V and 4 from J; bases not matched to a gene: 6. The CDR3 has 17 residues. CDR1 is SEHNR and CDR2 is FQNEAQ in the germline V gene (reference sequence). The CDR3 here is CASSPGLAGAGTGELFF. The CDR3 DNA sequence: TGTGCCAGCAGCCCGGGACTAGCGGGAGCGGGCACCGGGGAGCTGTTTTTT.

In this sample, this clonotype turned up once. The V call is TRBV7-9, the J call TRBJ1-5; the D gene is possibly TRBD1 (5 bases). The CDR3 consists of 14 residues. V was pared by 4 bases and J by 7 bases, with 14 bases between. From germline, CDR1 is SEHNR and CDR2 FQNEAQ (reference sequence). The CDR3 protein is CASSSPGEVQPQHF. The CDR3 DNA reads TGTGCCAGCAGCTCACCGGGGGAGGTACAGCCCCAGCATTTT.

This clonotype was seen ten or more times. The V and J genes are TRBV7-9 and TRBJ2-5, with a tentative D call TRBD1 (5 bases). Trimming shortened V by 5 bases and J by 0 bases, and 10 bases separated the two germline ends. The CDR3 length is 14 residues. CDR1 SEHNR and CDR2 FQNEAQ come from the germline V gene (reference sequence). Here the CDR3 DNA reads TGTGCCAGCAGCGTACGACAGAACCAAGAGACCCAGTACTTC. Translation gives CASSVRQNQETQYF.

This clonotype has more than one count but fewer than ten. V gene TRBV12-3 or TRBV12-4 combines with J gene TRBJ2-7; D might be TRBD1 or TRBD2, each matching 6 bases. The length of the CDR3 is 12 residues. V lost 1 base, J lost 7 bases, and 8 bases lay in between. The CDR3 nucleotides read TGTGCCAGCAGTTTAGAAGGGGGGGAGCAGTACTTC. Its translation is CASSLEGGEQYF.

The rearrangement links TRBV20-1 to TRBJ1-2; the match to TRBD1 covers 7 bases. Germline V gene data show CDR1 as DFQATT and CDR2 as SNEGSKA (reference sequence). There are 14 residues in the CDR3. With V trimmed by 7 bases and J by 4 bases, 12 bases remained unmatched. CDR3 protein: CSGSGGGGSYGYTF. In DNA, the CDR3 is TGCAGTGGCAGCGGAGGGGGCGGGAGCTATGGCTACACCTTC.